This T cell receptor beta chain was found in a study of T-cell memory formation after mild COVID-19. Study information: TCR clusters mostly belonged to single donors.

TCRdb reanalysed the 5' RACE reads using MiXCR and keeps one entry per CDR3 protein. The data contain 400,000 to 500,000 distinct CDR3 sequences, more than 15% of them singletons. On this clonotype itself: Its antigen is still unknown.

There are 15 residues in the CDR3. Trimming at V came to 3 bases and at J to 1 base, leaving 5 bases not matched to a gene. The V gene's germline CDR1 is SGDLS and CDR2 YYNGEE. Overall study findings and caveats: Cross-reactive memory apparently joined, as some responding clones appeared in pre-infection memory. CD4+ contracting clones lay mainly in CM and EM, CD8+ ones in EMRA. Clones that contracted from day 15 to 85 were balanced CD4/CD8, while later expanders leaned CD4+.

Material: PBMCs or a T cell subset sorted from them (not recorded which). J is TRBJ1-1 and V is TRBV9; 8 bases agree with TRBD1. The clonotype was recovered from a man between 18 and 29 years old who had mild COVID-19 (a few samples of this study predate the infection). Cell type and time point are not known. DNA of the CDR3: TGTGCCAGCAGCGGAGGGACAGGAAGGAACACTGAAGCTTTCTTT. Translated: CASSGGTGRNTEAFF.